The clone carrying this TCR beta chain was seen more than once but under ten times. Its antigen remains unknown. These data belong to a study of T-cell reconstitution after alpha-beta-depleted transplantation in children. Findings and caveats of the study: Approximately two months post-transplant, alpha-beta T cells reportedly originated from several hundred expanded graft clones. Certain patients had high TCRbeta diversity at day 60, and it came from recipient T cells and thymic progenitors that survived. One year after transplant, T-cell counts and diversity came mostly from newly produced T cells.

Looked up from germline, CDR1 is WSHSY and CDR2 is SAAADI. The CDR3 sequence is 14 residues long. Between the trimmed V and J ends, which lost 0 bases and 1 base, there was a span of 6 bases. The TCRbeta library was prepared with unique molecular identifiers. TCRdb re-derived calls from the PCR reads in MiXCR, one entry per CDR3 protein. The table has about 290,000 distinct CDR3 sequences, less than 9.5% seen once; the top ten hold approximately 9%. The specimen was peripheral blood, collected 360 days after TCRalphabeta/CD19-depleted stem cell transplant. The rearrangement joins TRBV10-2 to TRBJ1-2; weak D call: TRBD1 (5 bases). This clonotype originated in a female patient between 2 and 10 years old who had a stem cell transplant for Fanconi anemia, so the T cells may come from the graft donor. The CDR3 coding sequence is TGCGCCAGCAGTGAGTCGGGGGTTAACTATGGCTACACCTTC. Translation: CASSESGVNYGYTF.